This T cell receptor beta chain comes out of a study of shared clonotypes between healthy human individuals. Overall study findings and caveats: In contrast to clonotypes shared by all four donors, non-shared clonotypes had lower generation probabilities. Estimated richness was generally greater in naive than memory subsets.

Trimming left V 3 bases short and J 0 bases short, with 11 bases between. The CDR3 loop spans 15 amino acids. The germline V gene has CDR1 SGHAT and CDR2 FQNNGV. As to this clone: Its matching antigen is unknown.

CD45RO-negative CD8 cells positively selected for CCR7 made up the naive population, which excluded terminally differentiated effector memory CD45RA+ cells. Using immunoSEQ multiplex PCR, the repertoire was profiled, and TCRdb retains in-frame clones only, with some absent. The data hold some 2,000,000 clones, with approximately 95% observed a single time. Sequencing input: naive CD8+ T cells sorted from blood. The receptor was isolated from a young man in good health. The chain is built from TRBV11-2 and TRBJ1-1; perhaps TRBD1 as D (6 bases). CDR3 sequence (DNA): TGTGCCAGCAGCTTGGGAGCAGGGGTGAACACTGAAGCTTTCTTT. This translates into CASSLGAGVNTEAFF.